A single sample is the source of the 8 T cell receptor beta chains below, sequenced in a study of cytomegalovirus exposure and HLA in healthy donors. 13 Jbeta primers and 60 Vbeta primers were used for the PCR. The method was immunoSEQ multiplex PCR; TCRdb's version includes in-frame clones alone and lacks a portion of them. This table has approximately 100,000 clones, more than 75% appearing once. Material for sequencing was PBMCs. Source of these receptors: a woman aged 50 to 65 in good health and CMV-seropositive.

J is TRBJ1-6 and V is TRBV27; the D is unclear. Per germline, CDR1 MNHEY and CDR2 SMNVEV (reference sequence). The CDR3 covers 14 residues. Trimming took 5 bases from V and 4 from J, leaving 9 bases between them. The CDR3 region is CASSPAEYNSPLHF. CDR3 nucleotides: TGTGCCAGCAGTCCAGCGGAGTATAATTCACCCCTCCACTTT.

The chain joins TRBV19 to TRBJ1-3; D gene uncertain. The germline V gene has CDR1 LNHDA and CDR2 SQIVND (reference sequence). CDR3 length equals 15 residues. V lost 3 bases, J lost 0 bases, and 9 bases lay in between. The CDR3 loop reads CASSISQNSGNTIYF. The CDR3, as DNA: TGTGCCAGTAGTATCTCTCAGAACTCTGGAAACACCATATATTTT.

The chain carries TRBV5-6 and TRBJ2-5; 7 bases agree with TRBD2. Losses at the gene ends were 4 bases for V and 7 bases for J; bases not matched to a gene: 10. The CDR3 covers 14 residues. Per the germline V gene, CDR1 is SGHDT and CDR2 is YYEEEE. The CDR3: CASSPWAGEGTQYF. In nucleotides, the CDR3 is TGTGCCAGCAGCCCCTGGGCGGGAGAGGGGACCCAGTACTTC.

This chain links TRBV6-1 with TRBJ1-1, with D unclear. The CDR3 has 14 residues. Germline values: CDR1 MNHNS, CDR2 SASEGT. V dropped 3 bases and J dropped 4 bases, with 12 bases sitting between them. The CDR3: CASSDEGSGTEAFF. The CDR3 nucleotides are TGTGCCAGCAGTGATGAGGGATCGGGCACTGAAGCTTTCTTT.

With regard to this clone: A junction end diverges from the germline sequence, so it may reflect a read error. Other DNA sequences in this specimen translate into the identical CDR3. This rearrangement joins TRBV6-1 to TRBJ1-2; D unresolved. The length of the CDR3 is 13 residues. In germline, CDR1 is MNHNS, CDR2 SASEGT. CDR3 nucleotide sequence: TGTGCCAGCAGGAAACGGACGGGGAATGGCTATACCTTC. Protein sequence: CASRKRTGNGYTF.

In this sample, this clone turned up a few times. The gene calls are TRBV6-5 and TRBJ1-3; TRBD1 aligns across 8 bases. The CDR3 runs to 15 residues. CDR1 MNHEY and CDR2 SVGAGI come from the germline V gene. Losses at the gene ends were 5 bases for V and 4 bases for J; bases not matched to a gene: 7. For the CDR3, the DNA is TGTGCCAGCAGTCTTCAGGGGGCGCGGGGAAACACCATATATTTT. It translates to CASSLQGARGNTIYF.

The chain carries TRBV19 and TRBJ2-7; D gene unclear. The CDR3 is 13 residues long. Germline V lookup: CDR1 LNHDA, CDR2 SQIVND (reference sequence). With 1 base removed from V and 3 bases from J, the gap between germline ends came to 7 bases. CDR3 nucleotides: TGTGCCAGTAGTATAGGGCCAGGCTACGAGCAGTACTTC. Amino acid sequence: CASSIGPGYEQYF.

The V and J genes are TRBV19 and TRBJ1-5; 7 bases are shared with TRBD1. CDR1 is LNHDA, CDR2 SQIVND, per germline (reference sequence). This CDR3 comprises 15 residues. Unmatched junction bases numbered 3, after V lost 1 base and J lost 3 bases. The CDR3 region has the DNA TGTGCCAGTAGTATAGGGGACAGCTTCAATCAGCCCCAGCATTTT. Amino acids: CASSIGDSFNQPQHF.